This T cell receptor beta chain emerged from a study of blood T cell repertoires in COVID-19. Study in general: From T cells, B-cell-depleted T cells, or PBMCs came the material, which was cDNA or gDNA.

Here immunoSEQ multiplex PCR was the method, and the copy in TCRdb shows in-frame clones only, minus some. The sample records 95,000 to 120,000 clones, 65% to 85% being singletons. V was cut by 1 base and J by 7 bases, with 11 bases left in between. CDR3 size: 14 residues. Looked up from germline, CDR1 is LGHDT and CDR2 is YNNKEL (reference sequence). The sequence was obtained from a man aged 45-60 years with acute or convalescent COVID-19. The source material was peripheral blood. This chain uses TRBV3-1 (or the pseudogene TRBV3-2) with TRBJ2-1; D unresolved. The CDR3 DNA sequence: TGTGCCAGCAGCCAAGGCACCGTCGGTAATGAGCAGTTCTTC. This codes for CASSQGTVGNEQFF.